The rows below give T cell receptor beta chains drawn from one sample of a study of blood T cells in healthy people across ages. A single record per CDR3 protein comes from TCRdb applying MiXCR to the 5' RACE reads. The table includes approximately 800,000 distinct CDR3 sequences, roughly 50% detected once. The sample comprised blood. The receptors shown here come from a man older than 75 in good health. The CDR3 runs from the conserved cysteine through the conserved F or W. The D gene is left open where the match is weak. The size field is filled for only some rows; it gives once, few, many or a size class.

DNA | CDR3 | D | J | V | size
TGTGCCAGCAGTTCTCTGGGTGGGAGCGGGAGCTACCAAGAGACCCAGTACTTC | CASSSLGGSGSYQETQYF | TRBD2 | TRBJ2-5 | TRBV6-5 | once
TGCAGCGTTGGAGGACCGTATCCCACCTACGAGCAGTACTTC | CSVGGPYPTYEQYF | - | TRBJ2-7 | TRBV29-1 | few
TGCAGTGCCAGGAGGGGACGTCGGGAGGTTGTGGTGGGCGGTGAGCAGTTCTTC | CSARRGRREVVVGGEQFF | TRBD2 | TRBJ2-1 | TRBV20-1 | -
TGTGCCAGCTCACCGCTCGACACCAACTATGGCTACACCTTC | CASSPLDTNYGYTF | - | TRBJ1-2 | TRBV18 | once
TGTGCCAGCAGCTTTCCCGGACTAGCGGGAGTCCGGGTGACAGATACGCAGTATTTT | CASSFPGLAGVRVTDTQYF | TRBD2 | TRBJ2-3 | TRBV7-6 | -
TGCGCCAGCAGACTGGACCAACGCCTCTACGAGCAGTACTTC | CASRLDQRLYEQYF | - | TRBJ2-7 | TRBV5-1 | -
TGTGCCAGCAGCCCCGCATCCCCAGGGGGCTCTTACGAGCAGTACTTC | CASSPASPGGSYEQYF | TRBD1 | TRBJ2-7 | TRBV4-2 | -
TGCGCCAGCAGCCCCGTTCCCGGACAGAACCCCACAGATACGCAGTATTTT | CASSPVPGQNPTDTQYF | - | TRBJ2-3 | TRBV5-1 | few
TGCGCCAGCAGCTTGGCCTTAGGAAACACTGAAGCTTTCTTT | CASSLALGNTEAFF | - | TRBJ1-1 | TRBV5-1 | -
TGTGCCAGCAGCGGATCCCGGGGTGGGAATGAGCAGTTCTTC | CASSGSRGGNEQFF | - | TRBJ2-1 | TRBV7-9 | few
TGTGCCAGCACCACGACCTTAGGGCCCCGCACAGATACGCAGTATTTT | CASTTTLGPRTDTQYF | - | TRBJ2-3 | TRBV28 | -
TGTGCCAGCAGCCCCCTCGGACAGGCCACAATCAGAAGGGAAAAACTGTTTTTT | CASSPLGQATIRREKLFF | TRBD1 | TRBJ1-4 | TRBV7-2 | few
TGCAGTGCTGATCACCTGGGACAGGGGAATGAAAAACTGTTTTTT | CSADHLGQGNEKLFF | TRBD1 | TRBJ1-4 | TRBV20-1 | -
TGCAGCGTGTGGACCTCTGGAAACACCATATATTTT | CSVWTSGNTIYF | - | TRBJ1-3 | TRBV29-1 | few
TGTGCCAGCACCCGTAATGGGGCATCAGAGACCCAGTACTTC | CASTRNGASETQYF | - | TRBJ2-5 | TRBV28 | few
TGTGCCAGCGAATACCTGGACGGATCCCCCGCTGGCTACACCTTC | CASEYLDGSPAGYTF | - | TRBJ1-2 | TRBV2 | -
TGCAGTGCCCGGATCGGGAGCGGGAGTACGACCTACAATGAGCAGTACTTC | CSARIGSGSTTYNEQYF | TRBD2 | TRBJ2-7 | TRBV20-1 | few
TGTGCCACCCAACGTTTGGGAGGTCCCAATGAGCAGTACTTC | CATQRLGGPNEQYF | - | TRBJ2-5 | TRBV27 | few
TGTGCCAGCAGTGAATCGGCAGGGACCTACAATGAGCAGTTCTTC | CASSESAGTYNEQFF | - | TRBJ2-1 | TRBV25-1 | few
TGTGCCATCGGGGGGGGGAAAGGGAATGAGCAGTTCTTC | CAIGGGKGNEQFF | TRBD2 | TRBJ2-1 | TRBV10-3 | -
TGTGCCAGCAGTTACTCGTTCAGCTCCTCCTACGAGCAGTACTTC | CASSYSFSSSYEQYF | - | TRBJ2-7 | TRBV6-5 | -
TGTGCCAGTTTTCGGCAAGGGACCCAGTACTTC | CASFRQGTQYF | - | TRBJ2-5 | TRBV6-5 | few
TGCAGCCTCTCGAGGGGGGACGAGACCCAGTACTTC | CSLSRGDETQYF | - | TRBJ2-5 | TRBV29-1 | few